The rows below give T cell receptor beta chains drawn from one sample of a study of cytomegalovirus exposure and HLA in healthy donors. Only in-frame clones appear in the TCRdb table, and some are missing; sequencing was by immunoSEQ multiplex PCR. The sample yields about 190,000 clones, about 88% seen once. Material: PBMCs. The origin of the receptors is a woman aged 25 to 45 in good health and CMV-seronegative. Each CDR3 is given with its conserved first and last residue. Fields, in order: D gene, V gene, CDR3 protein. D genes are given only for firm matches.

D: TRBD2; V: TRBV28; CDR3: CASSLSRTSGNAGELFF
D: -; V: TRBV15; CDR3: CATSRTSSLYEQYF
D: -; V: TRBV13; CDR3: CASSLPGALNTQYF
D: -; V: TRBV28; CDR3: CASSLWGDSVEKLFF
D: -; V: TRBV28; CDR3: CASRALMGGLYEQYF
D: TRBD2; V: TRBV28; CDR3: CASSSGPSSGRVYEQYF
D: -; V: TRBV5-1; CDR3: CASSLVQGTTYEQYF
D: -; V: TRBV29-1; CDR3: CSVEAGDNEQFF
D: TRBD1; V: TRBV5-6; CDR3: CASSWDRGSYEQYF
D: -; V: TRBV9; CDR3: CASSVMGTNTGELFF
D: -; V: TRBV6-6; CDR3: CASSYSRLTFEAFF
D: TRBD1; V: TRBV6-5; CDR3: CASSPGTGGNTIYF
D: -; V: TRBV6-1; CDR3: CASSDIREGGNTIYF
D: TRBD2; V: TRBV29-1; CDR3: CSVETTSGAKGETQYF
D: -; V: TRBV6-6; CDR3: CASIAQGGEKLFF
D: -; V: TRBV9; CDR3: CASSVEGLDYNEQFF
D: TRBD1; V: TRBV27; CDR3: CASSLLGTGLTEAFF
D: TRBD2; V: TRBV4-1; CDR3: CASSLWPSGRRSSGANVLTF
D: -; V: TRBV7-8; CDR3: CASSLWDSLSDYEQYF
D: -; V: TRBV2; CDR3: CASHNTGELFF
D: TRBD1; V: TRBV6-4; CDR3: CASGVGQEIPEAFF
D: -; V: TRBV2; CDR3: CASIRLDGYTF
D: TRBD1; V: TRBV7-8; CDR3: CASSSRQGFYEQYF
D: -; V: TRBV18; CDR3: CASSPTEIYGYTF
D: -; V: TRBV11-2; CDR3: CASSGGPGETQYF
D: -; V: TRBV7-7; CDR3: CASSLEESSYNEQFF
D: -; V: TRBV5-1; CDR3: CASSLAGQSNEKLFF
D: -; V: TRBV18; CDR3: CASSPAVHQPQHF
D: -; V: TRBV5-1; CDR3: CASSLETPNEKLFF
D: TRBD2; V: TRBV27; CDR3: CASSFSMGLAGASEQYF
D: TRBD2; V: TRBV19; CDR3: CASTPGLAEGDTQYF
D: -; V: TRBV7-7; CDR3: CASSLPPRVLELRAFF
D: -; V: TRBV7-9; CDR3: CASVGQGHEKLFF
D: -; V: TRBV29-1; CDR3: CSVEGGLWTEAFF
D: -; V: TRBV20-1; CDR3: CSAPRGDTQYF
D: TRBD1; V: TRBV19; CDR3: CASSPTRQGYEQYF
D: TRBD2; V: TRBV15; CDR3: CATSRAFGTRGVTDTQYF
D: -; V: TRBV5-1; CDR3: CASSLPTSYEQYF
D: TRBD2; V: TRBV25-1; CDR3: CASRPLAGGWETQYF
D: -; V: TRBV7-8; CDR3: CASSLARGKLFF
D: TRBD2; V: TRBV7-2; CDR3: CASNPQRGGWHEQFF
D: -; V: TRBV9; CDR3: CASSIREETQYF
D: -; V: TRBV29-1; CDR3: CSVFSGFKRNEQFF
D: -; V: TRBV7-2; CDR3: CASSLVGWGQPETQYF
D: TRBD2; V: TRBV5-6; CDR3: CASSLSASGLYYNEQFF
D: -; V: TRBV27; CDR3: CASSPAGTLGHNEQFF
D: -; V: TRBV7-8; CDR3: CASSLTENTEAFF
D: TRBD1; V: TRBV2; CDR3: CASTKTGATGELFF
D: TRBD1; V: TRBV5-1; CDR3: CASSADRANTEAFF
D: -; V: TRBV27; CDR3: CASKHRLNTEAFF
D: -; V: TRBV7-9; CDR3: CASSLRNSQETQYF
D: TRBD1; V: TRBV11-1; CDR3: CASSLGTGPYQETQYF
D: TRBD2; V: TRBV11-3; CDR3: CASSVTSGFTDTQYF
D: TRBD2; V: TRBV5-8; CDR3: CASSLDSGFMGNEQFF